Listed below are T cell receptor beta chains from one sample, sequenced in a study of blood T cell repertoires in COVID-19. The method was immunoSEQ multiplex PCR; TCRdb's version includes in-frame clones alone and lacks a portion of them. This sample has about 230,000 clones; 70% to 90% occur once, and the top ten carry about 1%. The material sequenced was peripheral blood. The receptors were sampled from a man aged 35 to 55 with acute or convalescent COVID-19. Both conserved end residues are part of each CDR3. D genes are given only for firm matches. Not all rows give a size; the values are once, few, many and, for expanded clones, a class.

>TRBJ2-1|TRBV5-5|.|TRBD1
CASSLGGVNNEQFF
TGTGCCAGCAGCTTAGGGGGCGTCAACAATGAGCAGTTCTTC
>TRBJ2-3|TRBV4-3|.|.
CASSQDRVGTDTQYF
TGCGCCAGCAGCCAAGATCGAGTCGGGACAGATACGCAGTATTTT
>TRBJ1-2|TRBV10-3|once|.
CAISLQESFKTGYTF
TGTGCCATCAGTTTACAGGAATCATTTAAGACGGGCTACACCTTC
>TRBJ1-2|TRBV29-1|.|TRBD1
CSYHRGPPHGYTF
TGCAGCTACCACAGGGGGCCCCCCCATGGCTACACCTTC
>TRBJ1-2|TRBV19|.|TRBD1
CASSPDRVKAFYGYTF
TGTGCCAGTAGTCCCGACAGGGTTAAAGCTTTCTATGGCTACACCTTC
>TRBJ2-3|TRBV9|.|TRBD2
CASSVGLAGGNTQYF
TGTGCCAGCAGCGTTGGACTAGCGGGGGGAAATACGCAGTATTTT
>TRBJ2-4|TRBV6-5|once|TRBD2
CASGRGAQFQYF
TGTGCCAGCGGGCGGGGGGCACAATTTCAGTACTTC
>TRBJ2-5|TRBV18|.|.
CASSPSLGQKETQYF
TGTGCCAGCTCACCATCGCTTGGACAGAAAGAGACCCAGTACTTC
>TRBJ1-6|TRBV15|once|.
CATSRDRVSSSPLHF
TGTGCCACCAGCAGAGATCGTGTATCGAGTTCACCCCTCCACTTT
>TRBJ1-2|TRBV24-1|.|.
CATSALDRDYGYTF
TGTGCCACCAGTGCCCTAGACCGGGACTATGGCTACACCTTC
>TRBJ1-4|TRBV7-6|.|TRBD1
CASGRDSVEKLFF
TGTGCCAGCGGACGGGACAGTGTTGAAAAACTGTTTTTT
>TRBJ2-5|TRBV15|.|.
CATSRDRQQETQYF
TGTGCCACCAGCAGAGATCGACAGCAAGAGACCCAGTACTTC
>TRBJ1-2|TRBV5-6|.|.
CASRSREDGYTF
TGTGCCAGCCGTAGCAGGGAGGATGGCTACACCTTC
>TRBJ2-3|TRBV5-1|.|.
CASSLRASTSSTDTQYF
TGCGCCAGCAGCTTGAGGGCTAGCACATCCTCCACAGATACGCAGTATTTT
>TRBJ2-1|TRBV3-1/TRBV3-2|.|.
CASSQFSQGGRDEQFF
TGTGCCAGCAGCCAATTTAGCCAGGGGGGCAGAGATGAGCAGTTCTTC
>TRBJ2-7|TRBV19|few|TRBD2
CASSRLAGTYEQYF
TGTGCCAGTAGTAGACTAGCCGGTACCTACGAGCAGTACTTC
>TRBJ1-1|TRBV9|.|.
CASSAHSGVGTEAFF
TGTGCCAGCAGCGCCCACTCCGGGGTGGGCACTGAAGCTTTCTTT
>TRBJ2-7|TRBV11-2|.|TRBD2
CASSSGGGLAGTYEQYF
TGTGCCAGCAGCTCGGGCGGAGGACTAGCGGGGACCTACGAGCAGTACTTC
>TRBJ2-6|TRBV24-1|.|.
CATSDSAGSGANVLTF
TGTGCCACCAGTGATTCAGCCGGGTCTGGGGCCAACGTCCTGACTTTC
>TRBJ2-5|TRBV3-1/TRBV3-2|.|.
CASSQVGETQYF
TGTGCCAGCAGCCAAGTCGGAGAGACCCAGTACTTC
>TRBJ1-6|TRBV5-1|few|.
CASSLRWGQGSPLHF
TGCGCCAGCAGCTTGCGCTGGGGGCAGGGATCACCCCTCCACTTT
>TRBJ2-3|TRBV2|.|TRBD1
CASITGDGGTDTQYF
TGTGCCAGCATCACAGGGGATGGGGGCACAGATACGCAGTATTTT
>TRBJ1-4|TRBV4-2|.|.
CASSHETEENEKLFF
TGTGCCAGCAGCCATGAGACAGAAGAGAATGAAAAACTGTTTTTT
>TRBJ1-2|TRBV12-3/TRBV12-4|few|.
CASSLDSTYGYTF
TGTGCCAGCAGCCTCGACAGTACCTATGGCTACACCTTC
>TRBJ2-2|TRBV7-9|.|.
CASSESGPGELFF
TGTGCCAGCAGCGAAAGCGGACCCGGGGAGCTGTTTTTT
>TRBJ2-1|TRBV24-1|.|TRBD1
CATSDSFDRDRDEQFF
TGTGCCACCAGTGATTCCTTCGACAGGGATCGGGATGAGCAGTTCTTC
>TRBJ1-1|TRBV30|.|TRBD1
CAWDRDRGAFF
TGTGCCTGGGACCGGGACAGAGGAGCTTTCTTT
>TRBJ2-1|TRBV29-1|.|TRBD2
CSVASGVYNEQFF
TGCAGCGTTGCTAGCGGGGTCTACAATGAGCAGTTCTTC
>TRBJ2-2|TRBV5-1|few|.
CASSFSGQVTGELFF
TGCGCCAGCAGCTTTTCGGGACAAGTGACCGGGGAGCTGTTTTTT
>TRBJ2-1|TRBV9|.|TRBD2
CASSALGTSGNNEQFF
TGTGCCAGCAGCGCCCTCGGGACTAGCGGCAACAATGAGCAGTTCTTC
>TRBJ1-6|TRBV6-5|.|TRBD1
CASSFGTGPSPLHF
TGTGCCAGCAGTTTTGGGACAGGGCCGTCACCCCTCCACTTT
>TRBJ2-5|TRBV5-6|.|.
CASSLRDYQETQYF
TGTGCCAGCAGCTTGCGGGACTACCAAGAGACCCAGTACTTC
>TRBJ1-1|TRBV27|.|.
CASSPWTDFNTEAFF
TGTGCCAGCAGTCCTTGGACAGATTTTAACACTGAAGCTTTCTTT
>TRBJ1-5|TRBV2|.|TRBD1
CASRTGTGGYQPQHF
TGTGCCAGTCGGACCGGGACAGGGGGCTATCAGCCCCAGCATTTT
>TRBJ1-1|TRBV18|.|TRBD1
CASSGQGGDTEAFF
TGTGCCAGCTCAGGACAGGGGGGGGACACTGAAGCTTTCTTT
>TRBJ2-3|TRBV24-1|few|TRBD2
CATGMGTSADTQYF
TGTGCCACAGGAATGGGGACTAGCGCAGATACGCAGTATTTT
>TRBJ2-3|TRBV27|.|.
CASSLEGRSTDTQYF
TGTGCCAGCAGTTTAGAGGGTCGGAGCACAGATACGCAGTATTTT
>TRBJ1-2|TRBV7-9|.|.
CASSLDGRSYGYTF
TGTGCCAGCAGCTTAGATGGGAGAAGCTATGGCTACACCTTC
>TRBJ1-1|TRBV11-2|.|.
CASSRAGSAEAFF
TGTGCCAGCAGTCGAGCGGGGTCCGCTGAAGCTTTCTTT
>TRBJ1-6|TRBV28|.|.
CASSFAGASPLHF
TGTGCCAGCAGTTTTGCAGGGGCTTCACCCCTCCACTTT
>TRBJ1-4|TRBV6-1|.|.
CASSELGSQNEKLFF
TGTGCCAGCAGTGAGTTGGGCAGCCAAAATGAAAAACTGTTTTTT
>TRBJ1-1|TRBV6-5|.|TRBD1
CASSPTGGNTEAFF
TGTGCCAGCAGCCCGACAGGGGGGAACACTGAAGCTTTCTTT
>TRBJ1-1|TRBV19|.|.
CATSNPGTEAFF
TGTGCCACCTCGAATCCGGGCACTGAAGCTTTCTTT
>TRBJ2-7|TRBV7-2|.|TRBD2
CASSLDAGGNYEQYF
TGTGCCAGCAGCTTAGATGCCGGGGGGAACTACGAGCAGTACTTC
>TRBJ2-1|TRBV4-2|.|TRBD2
CASSHYSGDSYNEQFF
TGTGCCAGCAGCCATTATAGCGGGGACTCCTACAATGAGCAGTTCTTC
>TRBJ1-3|TRBV7-9|.|.
CASSLRGSSGNTIYF
TGTGCCAGCAGCTTAAGGGGGAGCTCTGGAAACACCATATATTTT
>TRBJ2-3|TRBV12-5|.|.
CASGLVRDTQYF
TGTGCTAGTGGTTTGGTACGGGATACGCAGTATTTT
>TRBJ1-2|TRBV2|.|.
CASSGGVSQGYTF
TGTGCCAGCAGCGGGGGAGTTTCGCAAGGCTACACCTTC
>TRBJ2-3|TRBV6-2/TRBV6-3|.|.
CASSLSGNRADTQYF
TGTGCCAGCAGCCTTAGCGGTAATCGGGCAGATACGCAGTATTTT
>TRBJ2-3|TRBV3-1/TRBV3-2|.|TRBD2
CASEGGGGAGDTQYF
TGTGCCAGCGAGGGAGGCGGGGGGGCCGGGGATACGCAGTATTTT
>TRBJ1-1|TRBV5-4|.|.
CASSPETGRNTEAFF
TGTGCCAGCAGCCCGGAGACGGGGAGGAACACTGAAGCTTTCTTT
>TRBJ1-2|TRBV4-2|.|.
CASSQDRARGNGYTF
TGTGCCAGCAGCCAAGATCGGGCCAGGGGTAATGGCTACACCTTC
>TRBJ1-3|TRBV5-4|.|TRBD1
CACSRTGGTNTIYF
TGTGCCTGCTCTCGGACAGGGGGCACAAACACCATATATTTT
>TRBJ2-3|TRBV19|few|TRBD2
CASSRRGGRDTQYF
TGTGCCAGTAGTCGGCGGGGGGGCCGGGATACGCAGTATTTT
>TRBJ2-1|TRBV5-1|.|TRBD1
CASSFVAGGGNEQFF
TGCGCCAGCAGCTTCGTGGCAGGGGGCGGCAATGAGCAGTTCTTC